The 18 T cell receptor beta chains presented below share a single source sample, sequenced in a study of Ad26.COV2.S vaccination and SARS-CoV-2 variants. Sequencing was performed with immunoSEQ multiplex PCR; in TCRdb, only in-frame clones are kept and a portion is missing. The data hold 400,000 to 450,000 clones, with roughly 90% observed a single time. Noted treatment: 15 to 20 received Ad26.COV2.S at low or high dose, single or two shots; about 5 received placebo; per-sample allocation not given. Day 63 following the first vaccine or placebo injection was when the samples were taken. The sample consisted of peripheral blood, taken in a trial of Ad26.COV2.S vaccine versus placebo. The receptor source for this set is a person between 18 and 60 years old who received the Ad26.COV2.S COVID-19 vaccine or a placebo.

The chain is built from TRBV5-1 and TRBJ2-1; TRBD2 matches 7 bases. With 4 bases clipped from V and 7 bases from J, the junction kept 11 bases outside the gene matches. CDR3 length: 15 residues. Germline assignment: CDR1 SGHRS and CDR2 YFSETQ. CDR3 sequence reads: CASSPAPGLFNEQFF. In DNA form, the CDR3 reads TGCGCCAGCAGCCCGGCCCCGGGACTATTTAATGAGCAGTTCTTC. Filled out from reference TRBV5-1 and TRBJ2-1, the complete variable domain reads KAGVTQTPRYLIKTRGQQVTLSCSPISGHRSVSWYQQTPGQGLQFLFEYFSETQRNKGNFPGRFSGRQFSNSRSEMNVSTLELGDSALYLCASSPAPGLFNEQFFGPGTRLTVL.

The chain carries TRBV11-3 and TRBJ1-2; D remains unclear. CDR1 SGHNT and CDR2 YENEEA come from the germline V gene. Trimming cost V 6 bases and J 4 bases, with 27 bases left between them. CDR3 length equals 18 residues. The CDR3 loop reads CASSLYYTVLRTFYGYTF. The CDR3 DNA reads as TGTGCCAGCAGTTTGTACTACACTGTTCTCAGGACCTTCTATGGCTACACCTTC.

This clone came up once. The chain carries TRBV7-8 and TRBJ2-3; no definite D call. The CDR3 totals 19 residues. Trimming took 1 base from V and 0 from J, leaving 20 bases between them. Per germline, CDR1 SGHVS and CDR2 FQNEAQ. This CDR3 is CASSLGSIPSKSSTDTQYF. CDR3 bases: TGTGCCAGCAGCTTAGGCTCGATCCCCAGTAAGAGTAGCACAGATACGCAGTATTTT.

The chain combines TRBV9 with TRBJ2-1; the match to TRBD2 covers 7 bases. Germline CDR1 SGDLS, CDR2 YYNGEE. The V gene end was trimmed by 3 bases and the J gene end by 3 bases; junction bases not matched to a gene: 6. The CDR3 contains 15 residues. DNA of the CDR3: TGTGCCAGCAGCGAAGGACTAGACTTCTACAATGAGCAGTTCTTC. It translates to CASSEGLDFYNEQFF.

This clone was counted between two and nine times. The V gene is TRBV9, the J gene TRBJ2-1; tentatively, D is TRBD2 (5 bases). The CDR3 is 17 residues long. Germline CDR1 is SGDLS and CDR2 is YYNGEE. Trimming removed 0 bases at V and 9 bases at J, with 22 bases between. The CDR3 loop is CASSVAGGAGLFSEQFF. DNA for the CDR3: TGTGCCAGCAGCGTAGCTGGTGGTGCGGGCCTCTTCAGTGAGCAGTTCTTC. The entire variable domain, with the rest obtained from reference TRBV9 and TRBJ2-1, is as follows: DSGVTQTPKHLITATGQRVTLRCSPRSGDLSVYWYQQSLDQGLQFLIQYYNGEERAKGNILERFSAQQFPDLHSELNLSSLELGDSALYFCASSVAGGAGLFSEQFFGPGTRLTVL.

The genes are TRBV12-5 and TRBJ1-4; TRBD1 matches 7 bases. The CDR3 loop spans 17 amino acids. CDR1 is LGHNT, CDR2 FRNRAP, per germline. V was pared by 3 bases and J by 4 bases, with 11 bases of the junction left unmatched. CDR3 sequence reads: CASGLALPGQLNEKLFF. DNA of the CDR3: TGTGCTAGTGGTTTAGCTCTTCCGGGACAGCTTAATGAAAAACTGTTTTTT.

This chain connects TRBV28 to TRBJ2-2; D could derive from TRBD1 or TRBD2 (6 bases each). Trimming left V 2 bases short and J 6 bases short, with 16 bases between. The CDR3 covers 16 residues. Germline V gives CDR1 MDHEN, CDR2 SYDVKM. Here the CDR3 DNA reads TGTGCCAGCAGTTTAAGTGGCAGGGGAGGTCCCGGGGAGCTGTTTTTT. It yields the protein CASSLSGRGGPGELFF.

The V call is TRBV30, the J call TRBJ2-7, with TRBD2 as a possible D gene (6 bases). This CDR3 is built from 13 residues. Trimming removed 2 bases at V and 0 bases at J, with 8 bases between. CDR1 is GTSNPN, CDR2 SVGIG, per germline (reference sequence). The CDR3 protein is CAWSPGSSYEQYF. The CDR3 coding sequence is TGTGCCTGGAGTCCCGGGAGCTCCTACGAGCAGTACTTC.

This chain joins TRBV2 and TRBJ2-7; D gene unclear. CDR1 SNHLY and CDR2 FYNNEI come from the germline V gene. The germline V and J ends were trimmed by 3 bases and 3 bases, with 9 bases remaining between them. The CDR3 is made up of 13 amino acids. In nucleotides, the CDR3 is TGTGCCAGCAGTGACGAAAGTGGCTACGAGCAGTACTTC. It yields the protein CASSDESGYEQYF.

The rearrangement joins TRBV28 to TRBJ1-2, with D perhaps TRBD1 (6 bases). Germline assignment: CDR1 MDHEN and CDR2 SYDVKM. This CDR3 has 16 amino acids. The germline V and J ends were trimmed by 6 bases and 2 bases, with 19 bases remaining between them. CDR3 in DNA: TGTGCCAGCAGCATTAGCCCTGGGACATCCAACTATGGCTACACCTTC. Translating it yields CASSISPGTSNYGYTF.

The rearrangement links TRBV4-1 to TRBJ2-4, with TRBD2 identical over 7 bases. The CDR3 is 18 residues long. Per the germline V gene, CDR1 is MGHRA and CDR2 is YSYEKL. The V segment lost 1 base and the J segment 1 base; nucleotides outside the gene matches: 10. The CDR3 DNA reads TGCGCCAGCAGCCAAGGATATTCCGGGAGGACGGCCAAAAACATTCAGTACTTC. Translation gives CASSQGYSGRTAKNIQYF.

The rearrangement uses TRBV27 and TRBJ2-7; D is possibly TRBD2 (5 bases). CDR3 size: 15 residues. The germline V gene encodes CDR1 MNHEY and CDR2 SMNVEV (reference sequence). V was shortened by 6 bases and J by 3 bases, with 18 bases between the two germline ends. In DNA, the CDR3 is TGTGCCAGCAGATGGTCTGGTAGCGTCCTCTACGAGCAGTACTTC. Its translation is CASRWSGSVLYEQYF.

The chain is built from TRBV7-2 and TRBJ2-3; TRBD2 aligns across 8 bases. With V trimmed by 1 base and J by 0 bases, 6 bases remained unmatched. Germline V gives CDR1 SGHTA, CDR2 FQGNSA. This CDR3 spans 17 amino acids. The CDR3 here is CASSLGSSGHSTDTQYF. CDR3 sequence (DNA): TGTGCCAGCAGCTTAGGGTCTAGCGGGCACAGCACAGATACGCAGTATTTT.

This clone was recorded a few times. The chain has TRBV6-5 and TRBJ1-2, with TRBD1 matching 9 bases. The CDR3 runs to 13 residues. Germline CDR1 MNHEY, CDR2 SVGAGI. The V gene end was trimmed by 7 bases and the J gene end by 3 bases; junction bases not matched to a gene: 3. The CDR3 DNA reads as TGTGCCAGCATTCGGACAGGGGACTATGGCTACACCTTC. This codes for CASIRTGDYGYTF.

This clone was observed a few times. The V gene is TRBV3-1 (or the pseudogene TRBV3-2), the J gene TRBJ2-1; possibly TRBD2 for D (5 bases). The CDR3 runs 14 residues. Trimming left V 4 bases short and J 7 bases short, with 14 bases between. CDR1 and CDR2 (germline): LGHDT, YNNKEL (reference sequence). The CDR3 loop is CASSLAGTWNEQFF. The DNA for the CDR3 is TGTGCCAGCAGCCTGGCGGGCACGTGGAATGAGCAGTTCTTC.

The V call is TRBV27, the J call TRBJ2-1, with 9 bases aligning to TRBD1. This CDR3 region has 16 residues. Germline-derived CDR1 and CDR2 are MNHEY and SMNVEV (reference sequence). Trimming removed 6 bases from V and 2 bases from J; junction bases left unmatched: 8. The CDR3 bases are TGTGCCAGCAGAACAACTGGACAGGGGACCTACAATGAGCAGTTCTTC. It encodes CASRTTGQGTYNEQFF.

CDR3: CATSDLAGGDTQYF. The CDR3 DNA follows: TGTGCCACCAGTGATTTGGCAGGGGGAGATACGCAGTATTTT. This rearrangement joins TRBV24-1 to TRBJ2-3; the match to TRBD1 covers 7 bases. From germline, CDR1 is KGHDR and CDR2 SFDVKD. V was clipped by 0 bases and J by 5 bases; unmatched bases: 1. The length of the CDR3 is 14 residues.

The rearrangement uses TRBV12-3 or TRBV12-4 and TRBJ1-5; 7 bases agree with TRBD1. There are 13 residues in the CDR3. The ends lost 8 bases at V and 7 bases at J; junction bases unmatched: 8. The CDR3 nucleotides are TGTGCCAGCCGGGAGGGGGCTGGACAGCCCCAGCATTTT. Residues: CASREGAGQPQHF.